These 3 T cell receptor beta chains came from one sample sequenced in a study of beta chain features in type 1 diabetes. Sequenced material consisted of expressed TCRB transcripts (all of the isolated RNA was reverse transcribed). TCRdb's table, derived via immunoSEQ multiplex PCR, lists solely in-frame clones and lacks some. The table includes 430,000 or so clones, around 10% detected once. The sequenced sample consisted of naive CD4+ T cells from blood. Receptor source: a woman aged 18-29 years in good health.

The table lists this clone with a few counts. The rearrangement joins TRBV4-3 to TRBJ2-1; 9 nucleotides agree with TRBD2. CDR1 and CDR2 (germline): LGHNA, YSLEER. The CDR3 spans 15 residues. V was pared by 10 bases and J by 9 bases, with 16 bases of the junction left unmatched. CDR3 region: CATSGSGLAAGEQFF. Here the CDR3 DNA reads TGCGCCACCTCCGGTTCGGGACTAGCCGCGGGTGAGCAGTTCTTC.

This clone showed up just a few times. J is TRBJ1-5 and V is TRBV13; tentatively, D is TRBD1 (6 bases). Trimming took off 1 base at V and 2 bases at J, with 15 bases between the two ends. Per the germline V gene, CDR1 is PRHDT and CDR2 is FYEKMQ (reference sequence). This CDR3 has 17 residues. CDR3 region: CASSLEPGEEGNQPQHF. In nucleotides, the CDR3 is TGTGCCAGCAGCTTAGAGCCAGGGGAGGAGGGCAATCAGCCCCAGCATTTT.

This clone came up a few times. V is TRBV7-2 and J is TRBJ2-4, with D possibly matching TRBD1 (6 bases). Deletions cut 5 bases from V and 3 bases from J, with 11 bases between. The CDR3 totals 14 residues. Germline assignment: CDR1 SGHTA and CDR2 FQGNSA. CDR3 sequence: CASSLGGFKNIQYF. The CDR3 DNA sequence: TGTGCCAGCAGCCTAGGGGGTTTCAAAAACATTCAGTACTTC.